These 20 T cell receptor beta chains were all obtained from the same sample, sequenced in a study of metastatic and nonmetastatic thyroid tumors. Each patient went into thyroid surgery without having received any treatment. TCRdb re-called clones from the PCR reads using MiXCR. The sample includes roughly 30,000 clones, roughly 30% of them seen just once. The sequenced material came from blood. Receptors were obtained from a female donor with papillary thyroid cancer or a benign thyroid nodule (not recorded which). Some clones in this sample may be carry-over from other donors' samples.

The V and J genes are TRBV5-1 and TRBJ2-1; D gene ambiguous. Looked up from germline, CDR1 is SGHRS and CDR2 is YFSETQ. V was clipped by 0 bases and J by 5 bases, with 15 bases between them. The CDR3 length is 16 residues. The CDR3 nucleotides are TGCGCCAGCAGCTTGGAGCAAAATACCCGGGACAATGAGCAGTTCTTC. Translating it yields CASSLEQNTRDNEQFF.

CDR3 in amino acids: CASSEALDRYWEGQYF. CDR3 nucleotide sequence: TGTGCCAGCAGTGAAGCGCTGGACAGGTACTGGGAGGGGCAGTACTTC. The chain combines TRBV6-1 with TRBJ2-7; either TRBD1 or TRBD2 may supply D (7 bases each). The CDR3 extends over 16 amino acids. Trimming left V 0 bases short and J 9 bases short, with 21 bases between. Germline V CDR1 and CDR2: MNHNS, SASEGT.

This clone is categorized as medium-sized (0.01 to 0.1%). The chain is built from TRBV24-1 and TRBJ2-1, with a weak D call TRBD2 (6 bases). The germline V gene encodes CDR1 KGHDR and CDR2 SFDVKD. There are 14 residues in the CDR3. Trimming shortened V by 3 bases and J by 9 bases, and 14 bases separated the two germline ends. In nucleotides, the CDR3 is TGTGCCACCAGTGATGAGACTTCAGCGGGTGAGCAGTTCTTC. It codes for CATSDETSAGEQFF.

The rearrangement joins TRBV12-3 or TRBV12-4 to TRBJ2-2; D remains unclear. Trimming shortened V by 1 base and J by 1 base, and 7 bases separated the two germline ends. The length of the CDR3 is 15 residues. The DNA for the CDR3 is TGTGCCAGCAGTTTAGGGCTGGTGAACACCGGGGAGCTGTTTTTT. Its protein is CASSLGLVNTGELFF.

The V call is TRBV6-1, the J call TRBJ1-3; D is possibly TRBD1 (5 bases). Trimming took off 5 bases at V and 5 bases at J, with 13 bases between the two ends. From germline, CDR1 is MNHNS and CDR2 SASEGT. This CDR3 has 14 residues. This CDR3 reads CASSREAGRNTIYF. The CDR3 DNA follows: TGTGCCAGCAGTAGAGAGGCAGGGAGAAACACCATATATTTT.

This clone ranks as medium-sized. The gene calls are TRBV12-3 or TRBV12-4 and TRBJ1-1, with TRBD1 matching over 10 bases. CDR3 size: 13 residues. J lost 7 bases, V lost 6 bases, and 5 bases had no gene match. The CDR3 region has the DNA TGTGCCAGCAGCGACAGGGGGCTGGGTGAAGCTTTCTTT. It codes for CASSDRGLGEAFF.

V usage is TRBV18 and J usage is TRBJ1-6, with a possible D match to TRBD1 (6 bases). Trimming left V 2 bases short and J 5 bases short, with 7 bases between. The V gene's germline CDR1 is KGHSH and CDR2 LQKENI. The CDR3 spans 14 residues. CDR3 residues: CASSPAGDNSPLHF. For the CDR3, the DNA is TGTGCCAGCTCACCAGCAGGGGATAATTCACCCCTCCACTTT.

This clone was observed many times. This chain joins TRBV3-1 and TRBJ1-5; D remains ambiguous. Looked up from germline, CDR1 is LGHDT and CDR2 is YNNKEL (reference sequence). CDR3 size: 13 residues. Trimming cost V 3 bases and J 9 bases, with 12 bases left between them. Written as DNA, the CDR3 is TGTGCCAGCAGCCAGACTCGAGAGATGCCCCAGCATTTT. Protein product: CASSQTREMPQHF.

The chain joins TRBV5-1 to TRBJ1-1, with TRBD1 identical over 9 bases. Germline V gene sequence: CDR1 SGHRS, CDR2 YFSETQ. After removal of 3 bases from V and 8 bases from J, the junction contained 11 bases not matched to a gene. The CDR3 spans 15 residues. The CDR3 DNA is TGCGCCAGCAGCTCAGGGACAGGGAGTTCCCTAGAAGCTTTCTTT. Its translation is CASSSGTGSSLEAFF.

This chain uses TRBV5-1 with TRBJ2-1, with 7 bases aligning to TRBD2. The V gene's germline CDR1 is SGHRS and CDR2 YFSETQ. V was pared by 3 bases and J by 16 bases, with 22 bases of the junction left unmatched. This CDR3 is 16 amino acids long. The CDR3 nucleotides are TGCGCCAGCAGCTCCCGAGGCGGGAGCTCCTACAATGATCATTTCTTC. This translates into CASSSRGGSSYNDHFF.

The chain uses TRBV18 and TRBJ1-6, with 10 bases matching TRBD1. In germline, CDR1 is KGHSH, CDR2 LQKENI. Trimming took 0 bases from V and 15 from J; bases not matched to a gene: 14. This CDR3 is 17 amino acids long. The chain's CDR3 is CASSPPTGGFHRGVLHF. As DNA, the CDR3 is TGTGCCAGCTCACCACCGACAGGGGGCTTTCATAGGGGGGTCCTCCACTTT.

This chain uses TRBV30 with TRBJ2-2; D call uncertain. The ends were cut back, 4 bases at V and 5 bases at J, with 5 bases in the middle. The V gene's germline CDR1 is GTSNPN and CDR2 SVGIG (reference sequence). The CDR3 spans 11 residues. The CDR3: CAWTRTGELFF. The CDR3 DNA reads TGTGCCTGGACAAGGACCGGGGAGCTGTTTTTT.

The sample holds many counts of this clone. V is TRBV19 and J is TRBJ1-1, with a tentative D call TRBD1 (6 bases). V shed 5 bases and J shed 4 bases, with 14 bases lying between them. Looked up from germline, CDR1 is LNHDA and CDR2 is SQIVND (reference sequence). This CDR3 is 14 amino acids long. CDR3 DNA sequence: TGTGCCAGTAGTTCAGGACAGAGGGGCACTGAAGCTTTCTTT. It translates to CASSSGQRGTEAFF.

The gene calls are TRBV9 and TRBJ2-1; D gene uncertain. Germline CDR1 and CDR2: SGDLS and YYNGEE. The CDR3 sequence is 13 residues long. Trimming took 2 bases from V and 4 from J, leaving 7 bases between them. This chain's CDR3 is CASSVGQYNEQFF. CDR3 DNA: TGTGCCAGCAGCGTCGGCCAGTACAATGAGCAGTTCTTC. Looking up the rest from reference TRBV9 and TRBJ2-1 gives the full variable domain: DSGVTQTPKHLITATGQRVTLRCSPRSGDLSVYWYQQSLDQGLQFLIQYYNGEERAKGNILERFSAQQFPDLHSELNLSSLELGDSALYFCASSVGQYNEQFFGPGTRLTVL.

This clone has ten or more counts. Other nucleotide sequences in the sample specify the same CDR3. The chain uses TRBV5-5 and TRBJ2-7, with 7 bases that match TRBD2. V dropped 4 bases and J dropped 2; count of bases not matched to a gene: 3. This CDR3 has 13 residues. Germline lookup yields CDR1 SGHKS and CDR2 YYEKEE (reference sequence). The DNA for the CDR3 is TGTGCCAGCAGCCCTGGGACTACCTACGAGCAGTACTTC. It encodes CASSPGTTYEQYF.

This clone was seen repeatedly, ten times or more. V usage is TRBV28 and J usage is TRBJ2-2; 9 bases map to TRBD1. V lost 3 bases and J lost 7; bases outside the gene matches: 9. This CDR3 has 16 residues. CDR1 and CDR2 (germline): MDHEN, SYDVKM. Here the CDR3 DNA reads TGTGCCAGCAGTTTCCTCGGACAGGGGACGGACGGGGAGCTGTTTTTT. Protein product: CASSFLGQGTDGELFF.

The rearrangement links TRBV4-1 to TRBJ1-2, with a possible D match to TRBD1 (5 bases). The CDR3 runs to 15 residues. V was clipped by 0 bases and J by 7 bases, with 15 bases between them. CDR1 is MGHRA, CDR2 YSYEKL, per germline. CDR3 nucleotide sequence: TGCGCCAGCAGCCAAGAAGGCGGGGGATCGGGTGGCTACACCTTC. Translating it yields CASSQEGGGSGGYTF.

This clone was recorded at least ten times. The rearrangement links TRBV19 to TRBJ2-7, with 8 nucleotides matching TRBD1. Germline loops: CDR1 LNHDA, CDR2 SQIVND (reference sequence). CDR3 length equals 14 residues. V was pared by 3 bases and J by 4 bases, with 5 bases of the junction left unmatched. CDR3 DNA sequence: TGTGCCAGTAGTATTAACAGGGGGTCTTACGAGCAGTACTTC. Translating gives CASSINRGSYEQYF.

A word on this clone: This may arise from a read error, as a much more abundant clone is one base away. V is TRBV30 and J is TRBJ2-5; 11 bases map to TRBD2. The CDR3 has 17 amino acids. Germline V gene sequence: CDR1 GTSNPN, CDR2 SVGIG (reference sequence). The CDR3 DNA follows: TGTGCTTGGAGAAAGAAGACTAGCGGGATGAGCGAAGAGGCCCAGTACTTC. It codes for CAWRKKTSGMSEEAQYF.

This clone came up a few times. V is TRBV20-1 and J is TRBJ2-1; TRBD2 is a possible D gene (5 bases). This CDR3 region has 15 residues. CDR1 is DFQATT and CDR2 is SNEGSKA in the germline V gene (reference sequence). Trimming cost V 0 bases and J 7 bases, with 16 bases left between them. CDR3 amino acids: CSARDMRTSGNEQFF. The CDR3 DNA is TGCAGTGCTAGAGATATGAGGACTTCGGGGAATGAGCAGTTCTTC.